These 20 T cell receptor beta chains originate from one sample sequenced in a study of T cells after yellow fever vaccination. TCRdb processed the 5' RACE reads anew with MiXCR; each CDR3 protein has one entry. The repertoire holds about 340,000 distinct CDR3 sequences, with 12% as singletons. The sequences come from CD4+ T cells sorted from PBMCs, collected 15 days after the yellow fever booster vaccination. The source is a man in his late teens or twenties who received the YFV17D yellow fever vaccine.

CDR3 bases: TGTGCCAGCAGCCTATTGACTTTTTCTGGTGAGCAGTTCTTC. This gives the protein CASSLLTFSGEQFF. This sequence joins TRBV7-2 and TRBJ2-1, with D unclear. The V gene's germline CDR1 is SGHTA and CDR2 FQGNSA. V lost 5 bases to trimming and J lost 9 bases, with 17 bases between them. The length of the CDR3 is 14 residues.

This clonotype came up a few times. CDR3 in DNA: TGTGCCAGCAGCATTGGGGGGGAACAGGGAACAAATGAAAAACTGTTTTTT. This translates into CASSIGGEQGTNEKLFF. The chain joins TRBV21-1 to TRBJ1-4; the table's D call of TRBD1 was not tested on the DNA. TRBV21-1 counts as a pseudogene. CDR3 size: 17 residues.

This clonotype has ten or more counts. The rearrangement links TRBV7-9 to TRBJ2-2; D might be TRBD2 (7 bases). V lost 7 bases, J lost 5 bases, and 20 bases lay in between. Germline assignment: CDR1 SEHNR and CDR2 FQNEAQ (reference sequence). The CDR3 is made up of 16 amino acids. DNA for the CDR3: TGTGCCAGCACAAACACGGGGGGCGTACGAACCGGGGAGCTGTTTTTT. Its protein product is CASTNTGGVRTGELFF.

This clonotype was seen only a few times. This rearrangement joins TRBV9 to TRBJ2-5; D is possibly TRBD2 (6 bases). There are 16 residues in the CDR3. V was cut by 1 base and J by 4 bases, with 17 bases left in between. Germline V gene sequence: CDR1 SGDLS, CDR2 YYNGEE. The chain's CDR3 is CASSVTSLGIRETQYF. CDR3 nucleotides: TGTGCCAGCAGCGTAACTAGCTTGGGCATCCGAGAGACCCAGTACTTC.

The chain recombines TRBV5-1 with TRBJ1-1, with no clear D. The CDR3 is made up of 14 amino acids. Looked up from germline, CDR1 is SGHRS and CDR2 is YFSETQ. The V end was cut by 4 bases, the J end by 1 base, with 11 bases between. CDR3 DNA sequence: TGCGCCAGCAGCGATCAGGACTCGAACACTGAAGCTTTCTTT. This sequence encodes CASSDQDSNTEAFF.

V is TRBV18 and J is TRBJ1-1; no clear D. V was shortened by 3 bases and J by 0 bases, with 11 bases between the two germline ends. This CDR3 has 15 residues. Germline CDR1 is KGHSH and CDR2 is LQKENI. This CDR3 reads CASSPPGLMNTEAFF. The CDR3 nucleotides are TGTGCCAGCTCACCCCCAGGCCTCATGAACACTGAAGCTTTCTTT.

This clonotype has just a few counts. CDR3 in DNA: TGTGCCAGCAGCTTGGATTTTCGGGGGGTCTCTGAAGCTTTCTTT. It is translated as CASSLDFRGVSEAFF. This chain links TRBV5-4 with TRBJ1-1, with D perhaps TRBD1 (5 bases). Germline loops: CDR1 SGHNT, CDR2 YYREEE (reference sequence). The CDR3 runs 15 residues. V was pared by 0 bases and J by 6 bases, with 15 bases between.

The gene calls are TRBV29-1 and TRBJ2-1; D ambiguous. This CDR3 is built from 11 residues. The germline V and J ends were trimmed by 4 bases and 8 bases, with 9 bases remaining between them. CDR1 and CDR2 (germline): SQVTM, ANQGSEA. The CDR3 protein is CSVARWDEQFF. CDR3 coding DNA: TGCAGCGTTGCTCGTTGGGATGAGCAGTTCTTC.

The J gene is TRBJ2-2, the V gene TRBV4-2; 10 bases map to TRBD2. Germline loops: CDR1 LGHNA, CDR2 YNFKEQ. Trimming at V came to 0 bases and at J to 4 bases, leaving 5 bases not matched to a gene. This CDR3 spans 17 amino acids. In nucleotides, the CDR3 is TGTGCCAGCAGCCAAGAGGCAAGCGGGGGGGCCACCGGGGAGCTGTTTTTT. Translation: CASSQEASGGATGELFF.

This clonotype was counted a few times. This chain connects TRBV23-1 to TRBJ2-5; a weak D match, TRBD1 (5 bases). TRBV23-1 is noted as an ORF with a role that remains uncertain. The V end lost 3 bases, the J end lost 4 bases, and 18 bases lay between the germline ends. The CDR3 is 16 amino acids. The CDR3 DNA is TGCGCCAGCAGTCACCACTGGACAAAACGAGTAGAGACCCAGTACTTC. Its translation: CASSHHWTKRVETQYF.

This clonotype has only one observation. The chain uses TRBV7-3 and TRBJ2-2; 7 nucleotides match TRBD1. Trimming took 2 bases from V and 3 from J; bases not matched to a gene: 3. Germline lookup yields CDR1 SGHTA and CDR2 FQGTGA. CDR3 length: 15 residues. DNA of the CDR3: TGTGCCAGCAGCTTATATGGACAGGACACCGGGGAGCTGTTTTTT. Protein sequence: CASSLYGQDTGELFF.

This clonotype has just a few counts. The genes are TRBV4-2 and TRBJ2-3, with D perhaps TRBD2 (6 bases). V was cut by 1 base and J by 6 bases, with 8 bases left in between. CDR1 is LGHNA, CDR2 YNFKEQ, per germline. The CDR3 covers 13 residues. CDR3 residues: CASSQGAGDTQYF. The CDR3 DNA reads as TGTGCCAGCAGCCAAGGGGCGGGGGATACGCAGTATTTT.

Only a few counts were recorded for this clonotype. This chain joins TRBV18 and TRBJ2-3; 9 bases fit TRBD1. Germline V CDR1 and CDR2: KGHSH, LQKENI. The V gene end was trimmed by 5 bases and the J gene end by 2 bases; junction bases not matched to a gene: 5. This CDR3 is 15 amino acids long. DNA for the CDR3: TGTGCCAGCTCATACAGGGGGCTTAACACAGATACGCAGTATTTT. Encoded protein: CASSYRGLNTDTQYF.

The gene calls are TRBV5-4 and TRBJ2-5; D perhaps matches TRBD1 (5 bases). V was pared by 4 bases and J by 1 base, with 11 bases between. The germline V gene encodes CDR1 SGHNT and CDR2 YYREEE (reference sequence). CDR3 length equals 14 residues. CDR3: CASSVRVGQETQYF. The CDR3 coding sequence is TGTGCCAGCAGCGTCAGGGTCGGCCAAGAGACCCAGTACTTC.

This clonotype was seen a handful of times. The rearrangement uses TRBV5-1 and TRBJ1-2, with 9 bases that match TRBD1. Germline CDR1 reads SGHRS; CDR2 reads YFSETQ. This CDR3 has 18 amino acids. V was clipped by 3 bases and J by 5 bases; unmatched bases: 17. The CDR3 DNA sequence: TGCGCCAGCAGCTCAACATTCCCCGTACAGGGGGCGGGGTATGGCTACACCTTC. It codes for CASSSTFPVQGAGYGYTF.

This clonotype has just one count. V usage is TRBV7-2 and J usage is TRBJ2-2; D might be TRBD2 (6 bases). The CDR3 totals 15 residues. Germline V gives CDR1 SGHTA, CDR2 FQGNSA. The V end was cut by 0 bases, the J end by 6 bases, with 11 bases between. This CDR3 reads CASSLAPGVAGELFF. Written as DNA, the CDR3 is TGTGCCAGCAGCTTAGCCCCGGGGGTCGCCGGGGAGCTGTTTTTT. Using reference TRBV7-2 and TRBJ2-2 for the parts outside the CDR3, the full variable domain is GAGVSQSPSNKVTEKGKDVELRCDPISGHTALYWYRQSLGQGLEFLIYFQGNSAPDKSGLPSDRFSAERTGGSVSTLTIQRTQQEDSAVYLCASSLAPGVAGELFFGEGSRLTVL.

This chain uses TRBV7-2 with TRBJ2-5; the D gene is possibly TRBD1 (6 bases). The germline V gene encodes CDR1 SGHTA and CDR2 FQGNSA. This CDR3 is 15 amino acids long. Trimming removed 4 bases from V and 3 bases from J, with 15 bases in between. CDR3 bases: TGTGCCAGCAGCTCCCGCTCCTACAGGGAAGAGACCCAGTACTTC. It is translated as CASSSRSYREETQYF.

The chain combines TRBV2 with TRBJ1-2, with D tentatively TRBD1 (6 bases). The CDR3 consists of 15 residues. The V and J ends lost 3 bases and 5 bases respectively, with 16 bases between them. CDR1 is SNHLY, CDR2 FYNNEI, per germline. CDR3 in DNA: TGTGCCAGCAGTGACCAGGGGCTTTTTCCATATGGCTACACCTTC. Its translation is CASSDQGLFPYGYTF.

This sequence joins TRBV5-1 and TRBJ2-3; D ambiguous. CDR3 length: 13 amino acids. Germline CDR1 SGHRS, CDR2 YFSETQ. Trimming took off 3 bases at V and 1 base at J, with 6 bases between the two ends. CDR3 loop: CASSWAGTDTQYF. The CDR3 DNA reads as TGCGCCAGCAGCTGGGCAGGCACAGATACGCAGTATTTT.

The V and J genes are TRBV27 and TRBJ1-2, with 11 nucleotides matching TRBD1. Germline CDR1 MNHEY, CDR2 SMNVEV (reference sequence). The CDR3 sequence is 16 residues long. With V trimmed by 5 bases and J by 5 bases, 10 bases remained unmatched. CDR3 DNA sequence: TGTGCCAGCAGTCCGTTTGGGACAGGGGGTAGTTATGGCTACACCTTC. Its translation: CASSPFGTGGSYGYTF.